Below are 3 T cell receptor beta chains sequenced from a single sample in a study of blood T cell repertoires in COVID-19. Clones were sequenced by immunoSEQ multiplex PCR, and TCRdb holds only the in-frame ones, with some missing. The table has some 150,000 clones, 86% seen once. The sequencing sample was made of peripheral blood. The receptors here all came from a woman aged 80 or over in a cohort sampled during active or convalescent COVID-19.

The chain is built from TRBV7-2 and TRBJ1-1; D possibly corresponds to TRBD1 (5 bases). This CDR3 has 13 residues. Germline V gene sequence: CDR1 SGHTA, CDR2 FQGNSA. V lost 2 bases, J lost 7 bases, and 11 bases lay in between. This CDR3 is CASSLRWGGEAFF. The DNA for the CDR3 is TGTGCCAGCAGCTTACGATGGGGCGGTGAAGCTTTCTTT. Filled out from reference TRBV7-2 and TRBJ1-1, the complete variable domain reads GAGVSQSPSNKVTEKGKDVELRCDPISGHTALYWYRQSLGQGLEFLIYFQGNSAPDKSGLPSDRFSAERTGGSVSTLTIQRTQQEDSAVYLCASSLRWGGEAFFGQGTRLTVV.

The gene calls are TRBV6-5 and TRBJ1-1; 7 nucleotides agree with TRBD1. Germline assignment: CDR1 MNHEY and CDR2 SVGAGI. The CDR3 contains 15 residues. With V trimmed by 8 bases and J by 1 base, 10 bases remained unmatched. In DNA form, the CDR3 reads TGTGCCAGCTCCCGGGACAGTCTCCGGAACACTGAAGCTTTCTTT. Its protein is CASSRDSLRNTEAFF.

The sample holds one count of this clone. This sequence joins TRBV2 and TRBJ2-1; 9 bases are a match to TRBD2. The CDR3 is 15 residues long. From germline, CDR1 is SNHLY and CDR2 FYNNEI. V dropped 3 bases and J dropped 5; count of bases not matched to a gene: 5. Written as DNA, the CDR3 is TGTGCCAGCAGTGATTCTAGCGGGGCGAACAATGAGCAGTTCTTC. Translating gives CASSDSSGANNEQFF.